This TCR beta chain was retrieved from a study of CD8 T cells in Susac syndrome. cDNA came from around 0.5 to 1 ug RNA primed by random hexamers. The method of amplification for TCR beta CDR3 was immunoSEQ multiplex PCR, covering 54 Vbeta and 13 Jbeta. Via MiXCR, TCRdb re-called the immunoSEQ multiplex PCR reads, giving one row per CDR3 protein. The table includes under 200,000 distinct CDR3 sequences, approximately 96% detected once. The CDR3 is made up of 15 amino acids. Germline assignment: CDR1 MNHEY and CDR2 SVGEGT. Unmatched junction bases numbered 5, after V lost 5 bases and J lost 2 bases. In contrast to the negatively isolated CD8+ and CD4+ T cells, TEMRA cells were FACS-enriched.

The sample was CD4+ T cells from PBMCs. This chain uses TRBV6-2 or TRBV6-3 with TRBJ2-7, with 11 nucleotides matching TRBD1. The TCR was taken from a human donor in good health. The chain's CDR3 is CASSRLGQGAYEQYF. In nucleotides, the CDR3 is TGTGCCAGCAGTCGCTTGGGACAGGGGGCCTACGAGCAGTACTTC.